A single sample is the source of the 18 T cell receptor beta chains below, sequenced in a study of T-cell reconstitution after alpha-beta-depleted transplantation in children. Unique molecular identifiers were incorporated into the prepared TCRbeta library. TCRdb reanalysed the PCR reads using MiXCR and keeps one entry per CDR3 protein. This table has roughly 790,000 distinct CDR3 sequences, under 20% appearing once. The sample was PBMCs, mostly from graft donor cells, taken 360 days after TCRalphabeta/CD19-depleted stem cell transplant. These receptors all come from a male patient younger than 18 who had a stem cell transplant for acute lymphoblastic leukemia, so the T cells may come from the graft donor.

V and J are TRBV6-1 and TRBJ2-7, with TRBD1 matching 11 bases. Germline V gene data show CDR1 as MNHNS and CDR2 as SASEGT. This CDR3 has 15 residues. After removal of 5 bases from V and 3 bases from J, the junction contained 6 bases not matched to a gene. CDR3 nucleotide sequence: TGTGCCAGCAGTCCAAGGACAGGGGGCTTCTACGAGCAGTACTTC. It codes for CASSPRTGGFYEQYF.

The V gene is TRBV20-1, the J gene TRBJ1-2; the D gene is possibly TRBD1 (5 bases). V was cut by 3 bases and J by 2 bases, with 13 bases left in between. Germline V gives CDR1 DFQATT, CDR2 SNEGSKA (reference sequence). This CDR3 region has 14 residues. The CDR3 DNA reads as TGCAGTGCTAGCTCCGGGACCGAGAACTATGGCTACACCTTC. It specifies CSASSGTENYGYTF.

This clonotype was observed a handful of times. The chain employs TRBV4-1 and TRBJ2-5, with 9 bases aligning to TRBD2. Germline CDR1 is MGHRA and CDR2 is YSYEKL. Trimming removed 0 bases from V and 4 bases from J; junction bases left unmatched: 9. This CDR3 spans 17 amino acids. The CDR3 DNA sequence: TGCGCCAGCAGCCAAGATCCCAAACTAGCGGGCGTAGAGACCCAGTACTTC. Protein product: CASSQDPKLAGVETQYF.

J is TRBJ2-7 and V is TRBV7-9; D is tentatively TRBD1 or TRBD2 (5 bases each). V lost 3 bases and J 4 bases, leaving 10 bases between the germline ends. The CDR3 loop spans 13 amino acids. Per the germline V gene, CDR1 is SEHNR and CDR2 is FQNEAQ (reference sequence). The CDR3: CASSFTGLYEQYF. Written as DNA, the CDR3 is TGTGCCAGCAGCTTTACAGGACTTTACGAGCAGTACTTC.

The rearrangement uses TRBV25-1 and TRBJ2-1, with TRBD2 identical over 7 bases. The germline V gene encodes CDR1 MGHDK and CDR2 SYGVNS. The CDR3 runs 14 residues. The V and J ends lost 7 bases and 2 bases, in that order; junction bases with no gene match: 5. The CDR3 is CASTGGGPYNEQFF. The DNA of the CDR3 is TGTGCCAGCACGGGGGGAGGACCCTACAATGAGCAGTTCTTC.

This clonotype turned up a few times. The chain links TRBV7-3 to TRBJ2-7; 7 positions match TRBD2. The trim removed 5 bases at V and 3 bases at J, leaving 7 bases unmatched. Per the germline V gene, CDR1 is SGHTA and CDR2 is FQGTGA. The CDR3 runs to 14 residues. The DNA for the CDR3 is TGTGCCAGCAGCAAAGGACTAGTAGACTACGAGCAGTACTTC. This gives the protein CASSKGLVDYEQYF.

This clonotype was seen a handful of times. The chain carries TRBV30 and TRBJ2-1; 8 positions match TRBD1. The ends lost 1 base at V and 6 bases at J; junction bases unmatched: 5. This CDR3 region has 14 residues. CDR1 GTSNPN and CDR2 SVGIG come from the germline V gene (reference sequence). The CDR3 DNA is TGTGCCTGGAGTGGGGGGACAGGTATCAATGAGCAGTTCTTC. Amino acids: CAWSGGTGINEQFF.

This clonotype has a count of ten or more. The V and J genes are TRBV5-1 and TRBJ2-1, with a weak D call TRBD2 (7 bases). V was pared by 0 bases and J by 4 bases, with 14 bases between. CDR1 is SGHRS, CDR2 YFSETQ, per germline. The CDR3 covers 16 residues. CDR3 loop: CASSLVGGERYNEQFF. In DNA form, the CDR3 reads TGCGCCAGCAGCTTGGTAGGGGGGGAGAGGTACAATGAGCAGTTCTTC.

Only a few counts were recorded for this clonotype. V and J are TRBV27 and TRBJ1-3; no firm D call. In germline, CDR1 is MNHEY, CDR2 SMNVEV (reference sequence). The CDR3 contains 12 residues. Trimming left V 8 bases short and J 0 bases short, with 5 bases between. The CDR3 DNA reads TGTGCCAGCCCGGCCTCTGGAAACACCATATATTTT. Protein: CASPASGNTIYF.

This clonotype was recorded a few times. The chain couples TRBV5-1 to TRBJ1-1, with a tentative D call TRBD1 (6 bases). The V gene's germline CDR1 is SGHRS and CDR2 YFSETQ. The CDR3 runs to 17 residues. Trimming pared 0 bases from V and 2 bases from J, leaving 17 bases between. CDR3 in DNA: TGCGCCAGCAGCTTGGGTCCTGCAGGGGCACGAAACACTGAAGCTTTCTTT. This encodes CASSLGPAGARNTEAFF. The full variable domain, in which reference TRBV5-1 and TRBJ1-1 provide the parts outside the CDR3, is KAGVTQTPRYLIKTRGQQVTLSCSPISGHRSVSWYQQTPGQGLQFLFEYFSETQRNKGNFPGRFSGRQFSNSRSEMNVSTLELGDSALYLCASSLGPAGARNTEAFFGQGTRLTVV.

The chain combines TRBV24-1 with TRBJ2-2; no definite D call. The CDR3 is 14 residues long. V gave up 6 bases and J gave up 2 bases, with 9 bases separating them. Per germline, CDR1 KGHDR and CDR2 SFDVKD. The CDR3 sequence: CATSLTANTGELFF. As DNA, the CDR3 is TGTGCCACCAGTTTAACGGCTAACACCGGGGAGCTGTTTTTT.

For the CDR3, the DNA is TGTGCCAGCAGCTTAGCAGCGGGAGAATGGGGAGATACGCAGTATTTT. Amino acids: CASSLAAGEWGDTQYF. The chain has TRBV7-2 and TRBJ2-3, with 8 nucleotides matching TRBD2. From germline, CDR1 is SGHTA and CDR2 FQGNSA. CDR3 length: 16 residues. V lost 0 bases and J lost 5; bases outside the gene matches: 7. The full variable domain, rest sourced from reference TRBV7-2 and TRBJ2-3, is GAGVSQSPSNKVTEKGKDVELRCDPISGHTALYWYRQSLGQGLEFLIYFQGNSAPDKSGLPSDRFSAERTGGSVSTLTIQRTQQEDSAVYLCASSLAAGEWGDTQYFGPGTRLTVL.

The table lists this clonotype with a few counts. The genes are TRBV29-1 and TRBJ2-3, with 10 bases matching TRBD2. The CDR3 is 15 residues long. Germline values: CDR1 SQVTM, CDR2 ANQGSEA. The J segment lost 5 bases and the V segment lost 4 bases, leaving 9 bases of the junction unmatched. CDR3 in DNA: TGCAGCGTTGCACATAGCGGGAGGTTGAGAGATACGCAGTATTTT. Protein product: CSVAHSGRLRDTQYF.

The chain combines TRBV5-1 with TRBJ2-2; 8 bases fit TRBD1. Germline CDR1 is SGHRS and CDR2 is YFSETQ. CDR3 size: 16 residues. Trimming removed 4 bases from V and 2 bases from J; junction bases left unmatched: 7. CDR3 nucleotides: TGCGCCAGCAGCCATGACAGGGGCAGAAACACCGGGGAGCTGTTTTTT. Its protein is CASSHDRGRNTGELFF.

This clonotype was recorded at least ten times. The V gene is TRBV12-3 or TRBV12-4, the J gene TRBJ2-5; D perhaps matches TRBD1 (6 bases). Trimming took off 4 bases at V and 5 bases at J, with 14 bases between the two ends. The length of the CDR3 is 14 residues. In DNA form, the CDR3 reads TGTGCCAGCAGTTGGCAGGGGCGCGGGGAGACCCAGTACTTC. Translation: CASSWQGRGETQYF.

The chain recombines TRBV7-4 with TRBJ2-3; 15 bases are a match to TRBD2. V was pared by 4 bases and J by 0 bases, with 8 bases of the junction left unmatched. The germline CDR1 and CDR2 sequences are SGHVT and SQSDAQ. The length of the CDR3 is 19 residues. Written as DNA, the CDR3 is TGTGCCAGCAGCTCCCCCGGGACTAGCGGGAGGCCTAGCACAGATACGCAGTATTTT. It yields the protein CASSSPGTSGRPSTDTQYF.

This clonotype was seen a few times. This chain uses TRBV12-3 or TRBV12-4 with TRBJ1-4; weak D call: TRBD1 (6 bases). The V gene lost 5 bases and the J gene lost 8 bases, with 18 bases spanning the gap. This CDR3 region has 15 residues. As DNA, the CDR3 is TGTGCCAGCAGTCCCCCCGACAGGTTGGGGGAAAAACTGTTTTTT. As protein: CASSPPDRLGEKLFF.

The chain links TRBV3-1 to TRBJ1-3; no clear D gene. Germline CDR1 reads LGHDT; CDR2 reads YNNKEL (reference sequence). The CDR3 spans 15 residues. V was cut by 5 bases and J by 0 bases, with 11 bases left in between. CDR3 bases: TGTGCCAGCAGCTCGAGAGGATCCTCTGGAAACACCATATATTTT. The encoded protein is CASSSRGSSGNTIYF.